Listed below are T cell receptor beta chains from one sample, sequenced in a study of cytomegalovirus exposure and HLA in healthy donors. Some clones are missing from TCRdb's copy, which holds only in-frame ones; the method was immunoSEQ multiplex PCR. The sample carries roughly 170,000 clones, around 80% recorded once. Material: PBMCs. These receptors were obtained from a woman under 40 in good health and CMV-seropositive. Each CDR3 is given with its conserved first and last residue. Fields, in order: J gene, D gene, V gene, clone size, CDR3 DNA, CDR3 protein. D genes are given only for firm matches. Expanded clones are given a class, and other clones once, few, many or no size at all.

>TRBJ1-2|TRBD1|TRBV7-2|.
TGTGCCAGCAGCTCAGGGGGCGGCTATGGCTACACCTTC
CASSSGGGYGYTF
>TRBJ2-7|TRBD2|TRBV7-9|.
TGTGCCAGCAGCGCAACCGGGACTAGCGCTTCCTACGAGCAGTACTTC
CASSATGTSASYEQYF
>TRBJ2-1|TRBD2|TRBV27|.
TGTGCCAGCAGCCGGTCACTCATTGGGGGGGTGGGTAATGAGCAGTTCTTC
CASSRSLIGGVGNEQFF
>TRBJ2-7|TRBD2|TRBV11-3|.
TGTGCCAGCAGCCGGGACTACTTCGGAGAGCAGTACTTC
CASSRDYFGEQYF
>TRBJ2-3|TRBD1|TRBV5-4|once
TGTGCCAGCAGCCCGCCGGGACAGGGGTACACAGATACGCAGTATTTT
CASSPPGQGYTDTQYF
>TRBJ2-5|.|TRBV5-4|.
TGTGCCAGCAGCTTGGTCCAGGGGGGAGAGACCCAGTACTTC
CASSLVQGGETQYF
>TRBJ1-4|TRBD1|TRBV5-5|.
TGTGCCAGCAGCGCGGGGGACAGGGGACCCGAAAAACTGTTTTTT
CASSAGDRGPEKLFF
>TRBJ2-1|TRBD2|TRBV9|.
TGTGCCAGCAGCGTGGGGACTAGCGGCAATGAGCAGTTCTTC
CASSVGTSGNEQFF
>TRBJ1-1|TRBD1|TRBV7-3|.
TGTGCCAGCAGCTTATCAGGGGGCCGGGATGAAGCTTTCTTT
CASSLSGGRDEAFF
>TRBJ2-5|TRBD2|TRBV5-1|.
TGCGCCAGCAGCGGAGCGGGAGGGCCGGGAGAGACCCAGTACTTC
CASSGAGGPGETQYF
>TRBJ2-7|.|TRBV2|.
TGTGCCAGCAGTCAAGCCGGGAGCTCCTACGAGCAGTACTTC
CASSQAGSSYEQYF
>TRBJ2-5|.|TRBV25-1|.
TGTGCCAGCGCCTGGGGAGCCCCGGCGGGGGAGACCCAGTACTTC
CASAWGAPAGETQYF
>TRBJ2-3|TRBD1|TRBV11-2|.
TGTGCCAGCAGCCCGACAGGGGGAGCAGATACGCAGTATTTT
CASSPTGGADTQYF
>TRBJ2-3|TRBD1|TRBV30|.
TGTGCCTGGGGACAGGGGGTCACAGATACGCAGTATTTT
CAWGQGVTDTQYF
>TRBJ1-2|TRBD1|TRBV28|.
TGTGCCAGCAGTACCACGACAGGGGGCTGGTCTGGCTACACCTTC
CASSTTTGGWSGYTF
>TRBJ2-5|TRBD1|TRBV27|once
TGTGCCAGCAACCTCCCCGGGACAGGGAAGAGGGAGACCCAGTACTTC
CASNLPGTGKRETQYF
>TRBJ2-1|.|TRBV6-5|few
TGTGCCAGCAGTTCGGGACTCCTGGGTGAGCAGTTCTTC
CASSSGLLGEQFF
>TRBJ2-1|TRBD1|TRBV27|.
TGTGCCAGCAGTTTGACAGGGGGTGGTAATGAGCAGTTCTTC
CASSLTGGGNEQFF
>TRBJ1-5|.|TRBV5-5|.
TGTGCCAGCAGCCTGGACAGCCAGGGGCAGCCCCAGCATTTT
CASSLDSQGQPQHF
>TRBJ2-4|TRBD2|TRBV7-2|.
TGTGCCAGCAGTTACCAATCGGGGGGGGCCGCCAAAAACATTCAGTACTTC
CASSYQSGGAAKNIQYF
>TRBJ2-7|.|TRBV13|few
TGTGCCAGCAGTCGCGGACAGAAACCCTACGAGCAGTACTTC
CASSRGQKPYEQYF
>TRBJ2-3|.|TRBV6-5|.
TGTGCCAGCAGTTACTCGCGTCCTGAAGATACGCAGTATTTT
CASSYSRPEDTQYF
>TRBJ2-1|TRBD2|TRBV18|once
TGTGCCAGTTCAGGACTAGCAGATTCCTACAATGAGCAGTTCTTC
CASSGLADSYNEQFF
>TRBJ2-7|.|TRBV7-2|.
TGTGCCAGCTTCCTAGTCCCCTACGAGCAGTACTTC
CASFLVPYEQYF
>TRBJ2-7|TRBD2|TRBV12-5|once
TGTGCTAGTGGTTTGGTGAGGGCGGGAGCTTACGAGCAGTACTTC
CASGLVRAGAYEQYF
>TRBJ2-7|TRBD2|TRBV6-5|.
TGTGCCAGCGGACTAGCGGGGGGCTCCTACGAGCAGTACTTC
CASGLAGGSYEQYF
>TRBJ2-1|.|TRBV7-9|.
TGTGCCAGCAGCTTAGACAGAGGGGGAAGTGAGCAGTTCTTC
CASSLDRGGSEQFF
>TRBJ2-3|.|TRBV28|.
TGTGCCAGCACCATGACAGGAGCTAGCACAGATACGCAGTATTTT
CASTMTGASTDTQYF
>TRBJ2-2|.|TRBV19|.
TGTGCCACTACCTCCCGGGGGGAGCTGTTTTTT
CATTSRGELFF
>TRBJ1-2|.|TRBV7-8|.
TGTGCCAGCAGCTTAGGGTTCTTTGAGGCGGGCTACACCTTC
CASSLGFFEAGYTF
>TRBJ1-5|TRBD1|TRBV5-6|.
TGTGCCAGCAGCTCTGCGGACAGGCAGCCCCAGCATTTT
CASSSADRQPQHF
>TRBJ1-1|.|TRBV4-2|.
TGTGCCAGCAGCCCCTCGACAGAGTCCTACACTGAAGCTTTCTTT
CASSPSTESYTEAFF
>TRBJ1-1|TRBD1|TRBV7-8|.
TGTGCCAGCAGCTTAGTCGACAGGGGGATAGCTTTCTTT
CASSLVDRGIAFF
>TRBJ2-7|.|TRBV9|.
TGTGCCAGCAGCGCCACCGGCGGGGGCCCCTCCTACGAGCAGTACTTC
CASSATGGGPSYEQYF
>TRBJ2-7|TRBD1|TRBV28|.
TGTGCCAGCACATATGCGGGACAGGGGGCGAAGGGCTACGAGCAGTACTTC
CASTYAGQGAKGYEQYF
>TRBJ2-3|.|TRBV9|.
TGTGCCAGCAGCGTTGCGAGATTCAGCACAGATACGCAGTATTTT
CASSVARFSTDTQYF
>TRBJ2-1|.|TRBV9|.
TGTGCCAGCACAACCCAAACCTCGAGTAATGAGCAGTTCTTC
CASTTQTSSNEQFF
>TRBJ2-5|.|TRBV5-1|.
TGCGCCAGCAGCTTGGTTGGCGGAGGAGAGACCCAGTACTTC
CASSLVGGGETQYF
>TRBJ2-2|TRBD2|TRBV7-3|.
TGTGCCAGCAGCCCCCGGCTAGCGGGCACCGGGGAGCTGTTTTTT
CASSPRLAGTGELFF
>TRBJ2-7|TRBD1|TRBV4-3|.
TGCGCCAGCAGCCAAGAACACAGGGGGCGATCCTACGAGCAGTACTTC
CASSQEHRGRSYEQYF
>TRBJ2-5|TRBD2|TRBV4-3|.
TGCGCCAGCAGCCCTGGACTAGCGTCTCGGGAGGGGGGTCGAGAGACCCAGTACTTC
CASSPGLASREGGRETQYF
>TRBJ2-7|.|TRBV28|.
TGTGCCAGCAGTTTCCAGGGATGGGAGCAGTACTTC
CASSFQGWEQYF
>TRBJ2-3|TRBD2|TRBV11-3|few
TGTGCCAGCAGCCGCCGACTAGCGGGACGAGATACGCAGTATTTT
CASSRRLAGRDTQYF
>TRBJ2-5|.|TRBV1|.
TGCACCAGCAGCCAAGCTAAACAGACCCAGTACTTC
CTSSQAKQTQYF
>TRBJ2-7|TRBD2|TRBV7-9|.
TGTGCCAGCAGCCTCGAAAAATACGGGACTAGCGGATCCTACGAGCAGTACTTC
CASSLEKYGTSGSYEQYF